What follows describes a single T cell receptor beta chain. It has no known antigen specificity. No quality values exist for individual bases; no much larger clone is one base distant. This sample was taken from a study of cytomegalovirus exposure and HLA in healthy donors (dated by TCRdb to 2016 to 2017). In terms of the full investigation: In an earlier analysis of approximately 500 of the donors, 276 Gb of sequence data and 117 million unique TCR beta sequences from roughly 190 million T cells were reported. A later analysis re-analyzed previously published TCR beta repertoires from about 730 donors and added high-resolution HLA genotyping to study TCR occurrence patterns. The T cell repertoires of under 700 subjects were profiled by immunosequencing and related to cytomegalovirus serostatus. A few DR-DQ haplotypes were treated as single units for association and clustering because of strong linkage in the cohort. In the later analysis, no new phenotypic data were used to find candidate immune exposures; instead, reliance was placed on TCR beta sequences and their occurrence across donors. Typing coverage differed by locus: A, B, C, DRB1 and DQB1 were typed in roughly 620-630 donors, DQA1 in 522, DPA1 in around 610, and DPB1 in 400 to 480. All discovery cohort repertoires had been generated on a single sequencing platform. In a later genetic analysis, genome-wide SNP genotypes for 398 of the 666 donors were used, and that subset was treated as a discovery cohort. An early release covering about 600 HLA-typed donors comprised 250 to 350 gigabases of sequencing data and tens of millions of unique TCR sequences. In addition to the first cohort of around 670 subjects, a separate validation cohort of over 90 different subjects was used. The study was designed to test whether signatures of past pathogen exposure could be identified by cataloging public T cell receptors. To predict cytomegalovirus infection status, the study brought together high-throughput TCR immunosequencing, statistical association of individual TCRs with disease status, and machine learning. Donor age, sex, ethnicity and CMV serostatus were compiled alongside the repertoire data. Of the 300 to 450 genotyped donors, 75% to 85% were placed in the genetic ancestry cluster associated with self-reported Caucasian donors. Among about 370 genotyped donors of the cohort, an average of roughly 230,000 unique TCR beta nucleotide sequences was sequenced per donor, of which roughly 17% were non-productive. HLA typing covered class I and class II loci at four-digit resolution. An earlier analysis of roughly 580 of the donors used high-throughput TCR beta sequencing to judge whether each TCR beta V gene segment behaved as functional or pseudogenic. The investigation overall reported the following: A further reported finding was that TCR beta sequences accurately predicted the HLA-A and HLA-B alleles for most subjects in the first cohort. Because some donors lacked HLA typing at each locus, the association tests relied only on the typed subset. Strong co-occurrence of HLA alleles, especially DR and DQ, made assigning TCR associations to individual alleles difficult. A cluster of highly shared sequence variants was judged likely to represent a technical artifact of the sequencing pipeline. In vitro tests confirmed that a few of the cytomegalovirus-associated TCR beta chains recognize cytomegalovirus antigens. At a false discovery rate of 0.05, a later analysis linked 16,000 or so TCR beta sequences to specific HLA alleles. A later analysis found that HLA-associated TCR beta chains were more clonally expanded and had lower generation probabilities than equally common non-associated chains. According to a later genetic analysis, donors in an Asian-associated ancestry cluster had fewer N-insertions in productive TCRs than the roughly 660-donor mean. The cohort was sequenced for TCR beta chains only, and without alpha or paired-chain data the features that could be detected were limited. Presence/absence analyses assumed roughly uniform sequencing depth across donors, an assumption that may not hold. Most TCR sequences were observed very rarely across donors, whereas some public TCRs were present in many individuals. In an earlier analysis of about 600 of the donors, most TCR beta V segments appeared in productive rearrangements about 87% or about 30% of the time, broadly matching IMGT annotations. A later analysis reported that several top co-occurrence clusters appeared linked to parvovirus B19, influenza, CMV and Epstein-Barr virus. The earlier analysis of some 540 of the donors excluded approximately 17 rarely observed V segments, including chromosome 9 orphons, because counts were too low. According to a later analysis, TCR association rates differed among HLA loci, with DRB1 alleles showing the most associated TCRs and HLA-C alleles showing the fewest. Immune exposure information for the cohort was limited to CMV serostatus. The 87-base-pair reads could not distinguish some IMGT-functional V segments, including TRBV6-2 and TRBV6-3, so those segments were excluded. An association between a missense DCLRE1C variant and V-gene and J-gene trimming of TCR beta chains was found in a later genetic analysis and replicated in an independent cohort. Correlated functional status among segregating V segments might be attributable to linkage disequilibrium, but an unknown experimental factor could not be ruled out. It was suggested by the authors that the approach could potentially be generalized to other disease states and immunological phenotypes. In the study, 150 to 200 TCR beta chains were listed as associated with cytomegalovirus. The classifier was reported to diagnose cytomegalovirus status with high specificity and sensitivity in both the original and validation cohorts. According to a later analysis, most CMV-associated TCR beta chains appeared to be HLA-restricted, and the HLA associations seemed to be driven largely by CMV exposure.

The CDR3, from cysteine to phenylalanine, totals 14 residues. Only the CDR3 part of the read is kept: 42 bases, read in frame from the first base. The germline V gene gives CDR1 as MGHRA and CDR2 as YSYEKL. The germline ends are 5 bases apart after V is trimmed by 2 bases and J by 0 bases. The cohort consisted of some 670 healthy bone marrow donors. All cohort members were sampled while nominally healthy, although unrecorded immune exposures were likely present. The donor tested CMV seronegative and was one of the 352 seronegative cohort members. A peripheral blood sample was collected from each donor, and TCR beta sequencing was performed on peripheral blood mononuclear cells. Genomic DNA extraction from the blood cell samples was performed with the Qiagen DNeasy Blood Extraction Kit. Libraries were constructed by the immunoSEQ multiplex PCR assay. The multiplex PCR relied on a mix of 60 forward primers for TCR Vbeta segments and 13 reverse primers for TCR Jbeta segments. Amplification of the CDR3 region of rearranged TCR beta genes was performed with a multiplex PCR assay on genomic DNA. Amplified TCR beta libraries were sequenced as 87-base-pair reads on the Illumina HiSeq System. The paper's data handling went like this. In a later analysis, some 80 million unique TCR beta chains were counted across the approximately 670 repertoires, and approximately 11 million of these chains were shared by at least two donors. A nearest-neighbor algorithm error-corrected the raw reads and collapsed the reads into unique sequences, merging closely related sequences to remove PCR and sequencing errors. To assign V, D and J gene segments, CDR3 sequences were aligned to IMGT reference sequences. For a sequence to be retained, at least a six-nucleotide match to both a V gene segment and a J gene segment was required. Rearrangements were called productive when the CDR3 lacked stop codons and stayed in frame with V and J; all others were non-productive. Following IMGT convention, CDR3 was defined as the stretch from the second conserved V-encoded cysteine to the conserved J-encoded phenylalanine. Sequences without an unambiguous match to a single V gene segment were excluded from the earlier analysis of about 600 of the donors. In an earlier analysis of 587 of the donors, V segments were called functional above 56.7% productive rearrangements and were called segregating when the between-donor standard deviation exceeded 5%. To diagnose cytomegalovirus status from the catalog of TCR beta chain sequences, a statistical classification framework was built. A later analysis assigned V and J genes by comparing TCR nucleotide sequences with IMGT/GENE-DB human TR gene sequences. A later analysis assigned CDR3 sequences and most-parsimonious VDJ recombination scenarios with the TCRdist pipeline. In a later analysis, each TCR beta chain was defined by its CDR3 amino acid sequence together with its V-gene family, and reads lacking a unique V-gene family were excluded. In a later analysis, several hundred highly shared, low-generation-probability nucleotide sequences were removed to address suspected cross-contamination and a sequencing artifact. In a later analysis, a clonal expansion index for each public chain was calculated from normalized within-repertoire ranks of inferred template counts. Generation probabilities in a later analysis came from a VDJ recombination model fitted to out-of-frame rearrangements, and those results were checked against IGoR. Hypergeometric tests were used in a later analysis to score TCR-TCR, TCR-HLA and TCR-CMV co-occurrence, with a repertoire-size bias correction applied to the TCR pairs. In a later analysis, false discovery rates were estimated by permuting HLA or CMV assignments 20 times. In a later analysis, co-occurring TCRs were grouped using DBSCAN, with TCRdist sequence similarity added in when clustering inside HLA-allele-positive subsets. Co-occurrence clustering excluded repertoires with fewer than 30,000 or more than 120,000 public chains, plus five with anomalous nucleotide sharing. TCRdb took over this immuneACCESS table, retaining in-frame rearrangements with V and J assigned. Such tables are incomplete; in checked studies, under half of the missing clones stem from an unresolved V gene, and the remainder is unexplained. The V and J calls and clone size were taken over from that table, and D and trimming were inferred from the DNA. Within this sample are about 190,000 clones, with 70% to 90% of them counted one time only. The ten largest clones take up around 0.34% of the sample.

Input material: PBMCs. This TCR was sampled from a woman aged 25 to 45 in good health and CMV-seronegative. The chain is encoded by TRBV4-1 joined to TRBJ1-5; the D gene is possibly TRBD1, with 5 bases matching. This receptor carries the CDR3 CASSQTGSNQPQHF. The DNA is as follows: TGCGCCAGCAGCCAAACAGGTAGCAATCAGCCCCAGCATTTT.